The 9 T cell receptor beta chains below were found in one sample sequenced in a study of blood T cell repertoires in COVID-19. TCRdb's copy holds only in-frame clones and misses some; the assay was immunoSEQ multiplex PCR. The sample shows 330,000 or so clones, more than 70% of them seen only once. Sequencing was done on a sample of peripheral blood. The receptors were gathered from a woman aged 55-70 years with COVID-19, enrolled during active disease.

CDR3 loop: CASSFGEAETQYF. The CDR3 region has the DNA TGTGCCAGCAGTTTTGGGGAGGCAGAGACCCAGTACTTC. The V gene is TRBV12-3 or TRBV12-4, the J gene TRBJ2-5; maybe TRBD2 (6 bases). This CDR3 is 13 amino acids long. V shed 3 bases and J shed 4 bases, with 9 bases lying between them.

The chain carries TRBV5-1 and TRBJ1-1; D call uncertain. CDR3 length: 13 residues. Germline V gene data show CDR1 as SGHRS and CDR2 as YFSETQ. V shed 5 bases and J shed 0 bases, with 8 bases lying between them. CDR3 in amino acids: CASSLRMNTEAFF. The DNA of the CDR3 is TGCGCCAGCAGTCTCAGGATGAACACTGAAGCTTTCTTT.

The genes are TRBV5-1 and TRBJ1-2; TRBD1 matches 7 bases. Germline trimming cut 0 bases from V and 8 bases from J; bases unmatched to any gene: 10. The CDR3 length is 15 residues. In germline, CDR1 is SGHRS, CDR2 YFSETQ. The CDR3 DNA reads as TGCGCCAGCAGCTTGGAAGGGGGCTACAGACGCGGCTACACCTTC. Its protein is CASSLEGGYRRGYTF. The full variable domain, rest sourced from reference TRBV5-1 and TRBJ1-2, is KAGVTQTPRYLIKTRGQQVTLSCSPISGHRSVSWYQQTPGQGLQFLFEYFSETQRNKGNFPGRFSGRQFSNSRSEMNVSTLELGDSALYLCASSLEGGYRRGYTFGSGTRLTVV.

The chain is built from TRBV18 and TRBJ1-1; 8 bases fit TRBD1. This CDR3 has 16 residues. Germline CDR1 reads KGHSH; CDR2 reads LQKENI. V dropped 4 bases and J dropped 0; count of bases not matched to a gene: 7. CDR3 sequence reads: CASSLGSRGLNTEAFF. The CDR3, as DNA: TGTGCCAGCTCACTAGGTAGCAGGGGGCTGAACACTGAAGCTTTCTTT.

V usage is TRBV7-2 and J usage is TRBJ2-5; D might be TRBD2 (6 bases). V was pared by 1 base and J by 5 bases, with 17 bases between. This CDR3 has 16 amino acids. The germline V gene encodes CDR1 SGHTA and CDR2 FQGNSA. The CDR3 nucleotides read TGTGCCAGCAGCTTAGTGGGGACTGCTACCTCGGAGACCCAGTACTTC. Translated: CASSLVGTATSETQYF.

This clone turned up a few times. The chain carries TRBV5-5 and TRBJ1-4; TRBD1 aligns across 11 bases. J gave up 8 bases and V 4 bases, and 4 bases lay outside the gene matches. Germline V gene data show CDR1 as SGHKS and CDR2 as YYEKEE (reference sequence). The CDR3 runs 14 residues. The CDR3 here is CASSEGQGGEKLFF. In nucleotides, the CDR3 is TGTGCCAGCAGCGAGGGACAGGGGGGAGAAAAACTGTTTTTT.

In DNA, the CDR3 is TGTGCCAGCAGCCGATATGGGGAGAGCTCCTACAATGAGCAGTTCTTC. This translates into CASSRYGESSYNEQFF. V usage is TRBV7-3 and J usage is TRBJ2-1, with D possibly matching TRBD2 (5 bases). V shed 5 bases and J shed 0 bases, with 14 bases lying between them. Germline V gives CDR1 SGHTA, CDR2 FQGTGA. The CDR3 sequence is 16 residues long. Based on the CDR3 plus reference TRBV7-3 and TRBJ2-1, the full variable domain is GAGVSQTPSNKVTEKGKYVELRCDPISGHTALYWYRQSLGQGPEFLIYFQGTGAADDSGLPNDRFFAVRPEGSVSTLKIQRTERGDSAVYLCASSRYGESSYNEQFFGPGTRLTVL.

This clone was observed a handful of times. The rearrangement uses TRBV19 and TRBJ2-4, with D possibly TRBD1 on 5 matching bases. Deletions cut 9 bases from V and 0 bases from J, with 18 bases between. In germline, CDR1 is LNHDA, CDR2 SQIVND (reference sequence). The CDR3 extends over 16 amino acids. The CDR3 DNA is TGTGCCAGCAGCCAGGGTTCTGGGGTAGCCAAAAACATTCAGTACTTC. It codes for CASSQGSGVAKNIQYF.

The chain combines TRBV5-1 with TRBJ2-7; a weak D match, TRBD2 (5 bases). Trimming stripped 2 bases from V and 0 bases from J, with 21 bases between. Germline V gene sequence: CDR1 SGHRS, CDR2 YFSETQ. The CDR3 runs 18 residues. CDR3 coding DNA: TGCGCCAGCAGCTTCGGTACTAGAGGGTATAACACCTCCTACGAGCAGTACTTC. This translates into CASSFGTRGYNTSYEQYF. Drawing the rest from reference TRBV5-1 and TRBJ2-7, the complete variable domain is KAGVTQTPRYLIKTRGQQVTLSCSPISGHRSVSWYQQTPGQGLQFLFEYFSETQRNKGNFPGRFSGRQFSNSRSEMNVSTLELGDSALYLCASSFGTRGYNTSYEQYFGPGTRLTVT.